These 9 T cell receptor beta chains share one sample of origin, sequenced in a study of blood T cell repertoires in COVID-19. Measured with immunoSEQ multiplex PCR; TCRdb has only the in-frame clones, and not every one. Among around 84,000 clones listed, about 90% were seen once. Sequencing was carried out using peripheral blood. The origin of the receptors is a man in his forties or fifties with active COVID-19.

The chain uses TRBV29-1 and TRBJ1-5, with unresolved D. Trimming pared 4 bases from V and 0 bases from J, leaving 4 bases between. Germline V gives CDR1 SQVTM, CDR2 ANQGSEA. This CDR3 comprises 12 residues. CDR3 loop: CSVANSNQPQHF. The CDR3 coding sequence is TGCAGCGTTGCTAATAGCAATCAGCCCCAGCATTTT.

This chain links TRBV19 with TRBJ1-3, with D possibly TRBD1 on 5 matching bases. The CDR3 runs 15 residues. CDR1 is LNHDA and CDR2 is SQIVND in the germline V gene (reference sequence). V was trimmed by 5 bases and J by 0 bases, leaving 11 bases between them. This chain's CDR3 is CASSPQAFSGNTIYF. For the CDR3, the DNA is TGTGCCAGTAGTCCACAGGCCTTCTCTGGAAACACCATATATTTT.

The chain couples TRBV6-5 to TRBJ2-2; D perhaps matches TRBD1 (6 bases). With 4 bases removed from V and 6 bases from J, the gap between germline ends came to 15 bases. This CDR3 region has 15 residues. Germline V lookup: CDR1 MNHEY, CDR2 SVGAGI. This CDR3 is CASSSLQGLAGELFF. The CDR3 bases are TGTGCCAGCAGTTCACTACAGGGTCTCGCCGGGGAGCTGTTTTTT.

Only one count was recorded for this clone. The chain couples TRBV13 to TRBJ2-4; possible D gene TRBD2, 7 bases. The V gene lost 1 base and the J gene lost 1 base, with 11 bases spanning the gap. The CDR3 is 16 amino acids. Per germline, CDR1 PRHDT and CDR2 FYEKMQ (reference sequence). The CDR3 coding sequence is TGTGCCAGCAGCTTAGAGGGGGGGTCGGCCAAAAACATTCAGTACTTC. Translating it yields CASSLEGGSAKNIQYF.

The V and J genes are TRBV12-3 or TRBV12-4 and TRBJ1-6; TRBD1 aligns across 11 bases. The CDR3 contains 13 residues. Losses at the gene ends were 6 bases for V and 8 bases for J; bases not matched to a gene: 0. The CDR3 loop is CASRGQGDSPLHF. DNA of the CDR3: TGTGCCAGCAGGGGACAGGGGGATTCACCCCTCCACTTT.

V and J are TRBV28 and TRBJ2-5; 7 nucleotides align to TRBD2. The CDR3 consists of 15 residues. The trim removed 6 bases at V and 5 bases at J, leaving 12 bases unmatched. Germline lookup yields CDR1 MDHEN and CDR2 SYDVKM. The CDR3 loop is CASRSGGLEGETQYF. The CDR3 DNA sequence: TGTGCCAGCAGATCGGGAGGCCTCGAAGGGGAGACCCAGTACTTC.

The chain employs TRBV7-9 and TRBJ1-6; D gene ambiguous. Trimming pared 7 bases from V and 0 bases from J, leaving 10 bases between. This CDR3 is 15 amino acids long. CDR1 is SEHNR, CDR2 FQNEAQ, per germline (reference sequence). The CDR3 protein is CASTQDSSYNSPLHF. CDR3 DNA sequence: TGTGCCAGCACCCAAGATAGCTCCTATAATTCACCCCTCCACTTT.

V gene TRBV4-1 combines with J gene TRBJ2-3; 9 bases align to TRBD1. CDR3 size: 14 residues. The germline gives CDR1 MGHRA, CDR2 YSYEKL. J gave up 9 bases and V 4 bases, and 8 bases lay outside the gene matches. CDR3 in amino acids: CASSRTGGEGTQYF. In nucleotides, the CDR3 is TGCGCCAGCAGCCGCACAGGGGGCGAAGGGACGCAGTATTTT.

This clone has more than one count but fewer than ten. The chain is built from TRBV7-6 and TRBJ2-1; D call uncertain. Germline loops: CDR1 SGHVS, CDR2 FNYEAQ. The CDR3 sequence is 15 residues long. V lost 1 base, J lost 6 bases, and 13 bases lay in between. CDR3 loop: CASSLGVAAANEQFF. The CDR3 DNA reads TGTGCCAGCAGCTTAGGAGTTGCGGCAGCCAATGAGCAGTTCTTC.